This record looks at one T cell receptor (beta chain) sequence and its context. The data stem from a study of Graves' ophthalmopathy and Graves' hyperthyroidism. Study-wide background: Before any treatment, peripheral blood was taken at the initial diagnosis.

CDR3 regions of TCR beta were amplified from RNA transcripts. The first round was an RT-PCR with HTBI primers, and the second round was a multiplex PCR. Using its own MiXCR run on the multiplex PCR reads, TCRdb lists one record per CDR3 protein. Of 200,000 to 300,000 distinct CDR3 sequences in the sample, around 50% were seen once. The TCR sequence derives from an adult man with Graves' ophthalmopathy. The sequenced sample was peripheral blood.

The CDR3 protein is CASSIYGGGQPQHF. Written as DNA, the CDR3 is TGTGCCAGTAGTATTTACGGGGGCGGTCAGCCCCAGCATTTT. The chain has TRBV19 and TRBJ1-5; perhaps TRBD1 as D (6 bases). Germline assignment: CDR1 LNHDA and CDR2 SQIVND (reference sequence). V was cut by 3 bases and J by 6 bases, with 12 bases left in between. The CDR3 extends over 14 amino acids.